The 17 T cell receptor beta chains in this list originate from one sample, sequenced in a study of PD-L1 blockade in urothelial cancer. Time point meaning: peripheral blood 6 weeks after treatment start. TCRdb's table, derived via immunoSEQ multiplex PCR, lists solely in-frame clones and lacks some. The data contain under 50,000 clones, 80% to 90% of them singletons. This specimen was PBMCs, taken around atezolizumab (anti-PD-L1) treatment. These receptors were collected from a man aged 60-69 years with urothelial cancer.

V and J are TRBV30 and TRBJ1-6; 7 bases fit TRBD1. Germline V gene sequence: CDR1 GTSNPN, CDR2 SVGIG (reference sequence). The V and J ends lost 5 bases and 4 bases, in that order; junction bases with no gene match: 5. The CDR3 spans 14 residues. CDR3 sequence: CAWGQAFYNSPLHF. Here the CDR3 DNA reads TGTGCCTGGGGACAGGCTTTTTATAATTCACCCCTCCACTTT.

This chain connects TRBV10-3 to TRBJ1-1, with D tentatively TRBD1 (6 bases). The ends were cut back, 0 bases at V and 3 bases at J, with 17 bases in the middle. Germline CDR1 and CDR2: ENHRY and SYGVKD. The CDR3 totals 17 residues. CDR3 protein: CAISESGIGQTYTEAFF. The CDR3 DNA is TGTGCCATCAGTGAGTCTGGTATTGGACAGACATACACTGAAGCTTTCTTT.

The J gene is TRBJ1-2, the V gene TRBV28; unclear D gene. Germline CDR1 MDHEN, CDR2 SYDVKM. Trimming removed 5 bases at V and 4 bases at J, with 14 bases between. The CDR3 covers 14 residues. CDR3 region: CASSPPQNLYGYTF. The CDR3 nucleotides read TGTGCCAGCAGTCCCCCCCAGAATCTCTATGGCTACACCTTC.

The chain recombines TRBV5-1 with TRBJ1-6, with 8 bases fitting TRBD1. J lost 5 bases, V lost 5 bases, and 6 bases had no gene match. The CDR3 consists of 15 residues. Germline CDR1 reads SGHRS; CDR2 reads YFSETQ. Here the CDR3 reads CASRQGAGDNSPLHF. In DNA form, the CDR3 reads TGCGCCAGCAGGCAGGGGGCCGGGGATAATTCACCCCTCCACTTT.

The chain employs TRBV10-3 and TRBJ2-1; D remains ambiguous. This CDR3 region has 11 residues. Trimming shortened V by 7 bases and J by 10 bases, and 11 bases separated the two germline ends. Germline assignment: CDR1 ENHRY and CDR2 SYGVKD. CDR3 bases: TGTGCCATCATGGCGGAAACAGAGCAGTTCTTC. Its translation is CAIMAETEQFF.

This clone was picked up a small number of times. The V and J genes are TRBV7-8 and TRBJ1-5; D not resolved. Germline-derived CDR1 and CDR2 are SGHVS and FQNEAQ. The CDR3 covers 15 residues. The V gene lost 1 base and the J gene lost 4 bases, with 11 bases spanning the gap. The CDR3 sequence: CASSLESSVNQPQHF. The CDR3 nucleotides are TGTGCCAGCAGCTTAGAGTCCTCAGTAAATCAGCCCCAGCATTTT.

This clone was counted only a few times. The CDR3 sequence is CASSRGGSNQPQHF. In DNA form, the CDR3 reads TGTGCCAGCAGTCGAGGCGGTAGCAATCAGCCCCAGCATTTT. The chain uses TRBV6-5 and TRBJ1-5; D remains ambiguous. Germline V gives CDR1 MNHEY, CDR2 SVGAGI. Trimming took 5 bases from V and 0 from J, leaving 8 bases between them. The CDR3 spans 14 residues.

The V call is TRBV2, the J call TRBJ2-7; the match to TRBD2 covers 8 bases. V shed 4 bases, J shed 0 bases, and the junction held 5 bases outside the gene matches. Germline values: CDR1 SNHLY, CDR2 FYNNEI. The CDR3 length is 15 residues. The CDR3 DNA reads TGTGCCAGCAGTGCTGAAGCGGGAGCCTCCTACGAGCAGTACTTC. This gives the protein CASSAEAGASYEQYF.

The genes are TRBV7-2 and TRBJ1-2; D not certain. V was trimmed by 1 base and J by 4 bases, leaving 10 bases between them. Germline loops: CDR1 SGHTA, CDR2 FQGNSA. The CDR3 has 14 residues. The CDR3 protein is CASSLGIHLYGYTF. The CDR3 nucleotides read TGTGCCAGCAGCTTAGGCATACACCTCTATGGCTACACCTTC.

The J gene is TRBJ2-7, the V gene TRBV7-2; a possible D gene is TRBD1 (6 bases). The length of the CDR3 is 16 residues. The germline V gene has CDR1 SGHTA and CDR2 FQGNSA. The ends were cut back, 5 bases at V and 0 bases at J, with 17 bases in the middle. The CDR3 bases are TGTGCCAGCAGCGCCCGTTGGGACACCCTCTCCTACGAGCAGTACTTC. Protein sequence: CASSARWDTLSYEQYF.

The CDR3 bases are TGTGCCAGCAGCCCTAGCGGAGGATTCGAGCAGTACTTC. It translates to CASSPSGGFEQYF. V gene TRBV7-9 combines with J gene TRBJ2-7; 7 bases align to TRBD2. The V gene's germline CDR1 is SEHNR and CDR2 FQNEAQ (reference sequence). This CDR3 comprises 13 residues. Trimming at V came to 5 bases and at J to 6 bases, leaving 7 bases not matched to a gene. Filled out from reference TRBV7-9 and TRBJ2-7, the complete variable domain reads DTGVSQNPRHKITKRGQNVTFRCDPISEHNRLYWYRQTLGQGPEFLTYFQNEAQLEKSRLLSDRFSAERPKGSFSTLEIQRTEQGDSAMYLCASSPSGGFEQYFGPGTRLTVT.

The rearrangement uses TRBV7-8 and TRBJ1-6; 11 nucleotides match TRBD1. V gave up 3 bases and J gave up 10 bases; unmatched junction bases: 2. This CDR3 is built from 14 residues. The germline CDR1 and CDR2 sequences are SGHVS and FQNEAQ. In DNA form, the CDR3 reads TGTGCCAGCAGCTTGGGACAGGGGGGCTCACCCCTCCACTTT. Its translation is CASSLGQGGSPLHF. The full variable domain, with the rest looked up from reference TRBV7-8 and TRBJ1-6, is GAGVSQSPRYKVAKRGQDVALRCDPISGHVSLFWYQQALGQGPEFLTYFQNEAQLDKSGLPSDRFFAERPEGSVSTLKIQRTQQEDSAVYLCASSLGQGGSPLHFGNGTRLTVT.

The chain links TRBV6-6 to TRBJ2-1; a weak D match, TRBD2 (6 bases). Per the germline V gene, CDR1 is MNHNY and CDR2 is SVGAGI (reference sequence). V was shortened by 6 bases and J by 4 bases, with 19 bases between the two germline ends. The CDR3 totals 16 residues. The CDR3 spells CASRRRDPGVYNEQFF. The CDR3 DNA is TGTGCCAGCAGACGTCGGGATCCGGGGGTTTACAATGAGCAGTTCTTC.

This clone has only one observation. The genes are TRBV30 and TRBJ1-2; 9 nucleotides agree with TRBD1. The germline V gene encodes CDR1 GTSNPN and CDR2 SVGIG (reference sequence). V dropped 1 base and J dropped 8; count of bases not matched to a gene: 14. This CDR3 comprises 16 residues. CDR3 region: CAWSELPGQGSGGYTF. CDR3 bases: TGTGCCTGGAGTGAGCTCCCGGGACAGGGTTCGGGAGGCTACACCTTC.

The chain joins TRBV2 to TRBJ2-7; 7 bases match TRBD1. Germline trimming cut 6 bases from V and 1 base from J; bases unmatched to any gene: 6. Germline V gene sequence: CDR1 SNHLY, CDR2 FYNNEI. This CDR3 spans 14 amino acids. The CDR3 is CASRVGGQSYEQYF. In nucleotides, the CDR3 is TGTGCCAGCAGAGTTGGGGGACAGTCCTACGAGCAGTACTTC.

The chain employs TRBV6-5 and TRBJ1-2, with D hard to call. Germline V CDR1 and CDR2: MNHEY, SVGAGI. Trimming cost V 5 bases and J 8 bases, with 21 bases left between them. The CDR3 has 15 residues. The CDR3 region has the DNA TGTGCCAGCAGTCGGGGAGGGCCCGCCGGCGGGGGCTACACCTTC. Translation gives CASSRGGPAGGGYTF.

The gene calls are TRBV25-1 and TRBJ2-1; 9 bases agree with TRBD1. Germline loops: CDR1 MGHDK, CDR2 SYGVNS. Trimming removed 4 bases from V and 4 bases from J; junction bases left unmatched: 5. The CDR3 contains 15 residues. The CDR3: CASSGRDREYNEQFF. The CDR3 nucleotides read TGTGCCAGCAGTGGAAGGGACAGGGAGTACAATGAGCAGTTCTTC.